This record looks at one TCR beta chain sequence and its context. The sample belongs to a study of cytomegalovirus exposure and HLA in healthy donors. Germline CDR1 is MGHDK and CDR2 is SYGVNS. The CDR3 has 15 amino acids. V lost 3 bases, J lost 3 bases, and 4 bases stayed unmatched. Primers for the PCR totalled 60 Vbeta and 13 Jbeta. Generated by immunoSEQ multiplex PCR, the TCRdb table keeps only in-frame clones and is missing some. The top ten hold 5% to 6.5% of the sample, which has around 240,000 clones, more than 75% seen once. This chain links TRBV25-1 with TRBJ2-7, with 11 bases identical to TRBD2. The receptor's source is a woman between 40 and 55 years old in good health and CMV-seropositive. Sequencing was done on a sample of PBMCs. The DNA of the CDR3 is TGTGCCAGCAGTGATAGCGGGAGGGATCTCTACGAGCAGTACTTC. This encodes CASSDSGRDLYEQYF.